This T cell receptor beta chain was sequenced in a study of T-cell reconstitution after alpha-beta-depleted transplantation in children. Unique molecular identifiers were incorporated during preparation of the TCRbeta library. In TCRdb, the PCR reads were re-called with MiXCR into one record per CDR3 protein. The repertoire holds about 690,000 distinct CDR3 sequences, with 15% to 20% as singletons. The CDR3 spans 18 residues. V lost 5 bases, J lost 0 bases, and 6 bases stayed unmatched. The germline V gene encodes CDR1 SSHAT and CDR2 FNYEAQ (reference sequence). The table lists this clonotype with a few counts.

This chain uses TRBV7-7 with TRBJ2-2; 13 bases line up with TRBD2. Sequencing used PBMCs from the stem cell graft donor, obtained from the stem cell graft. The sequence was collected from a human donor who donated a stem cell graft to a child with acute myeloid leukemia. Here the CDR3 DNA reads TGTGCCAGCAGCCCAACTAGCGGGGGGGCTTCGAACACCGGGGAGCTGTTTTTT. It codes for CASSPTSGGASNTGELFF.